This TCR beta chain originates from a study of blood T cell repertoires in COVID-19. Study information: Samples taken during acute and convalescent COVID-19 were collected in the United States, Italy and Spain. Sources were T cells, B-cell-depleted T cells, or PBMCs; the material itself was cDNA or gDNA.

V was shortened by 7 bases and J by 8 bases, with 11 bases between the two germline ends. The CDR3 extends over 11 amino acids. Germline values: CDR1 MNHEY, CDR2 SVGAGI. Per the original methods: Using reference gene primer amplification, nucleated cell counts were estimated. Clones were read by immunoSEQ multiplex PCR, and TCRdb kept only the in-frame ones, dropping some. V, J and clone size derive from that table, while D and trimming were established from the DNA sequence. This sample carries under 350,000 clones, roughly 88% of them seen once, and the ten largest clones take around 10%. Sequencing was carried out using peripheral blood. The chain joins TRBV6-5 to TRBJ1-1; no clear D gene. This TCR came from a woman aged 70-85 years with acute or convalescent COVID-19. CDR3: CASKEVAEAFF. Written as DNA, the CDR3 is TGTGCCAGCAAGGAGGTGGCGGAAGCTTTCTTT.